The clone carrying this TCR beta chain was seen ten or more times. Its target is unknown. This specimen comes from a study of neurological immune-mediated disorders. Study information: A relapsing-remitting course was seen in about 90% of the 34 multiple sclerosis patients and a secondary progressive course in 3. Findings and limits, study-wide: Neither clinical nor MRI features were associated with the multiple sclerosis repertoire cluster.

From germline, CDR1 is SGHTA and CDR2 FQGNSA. V trimming: 4 bases; J trimming: 3 bases; junction bases outside the gene matches: 12. CDR3 length: 16 amino acids. cDNA was made by 5'RACE with 10-nucleotide random UMIs. TCRdb reprocessed the 5' RACE reads with MiXCR, giving one entry per CDR3 protein. The sample has tens of thousands of distinct CDR3 sequences, about 3.5% seen once; the top ten hold 2.2%. Specimen: PBMCs. The receptor's source is a woman aged 50 to 65 with multiple sclerosis. This chain uses TRBV7-2 with TRBJ2-7; 7 bases are shared with TRBD1. CDR3 residues: CASSSGGQDSFYEQYF. CDR3 sequence (DNA): TGTGCCAGCAGCTCCGGAGGACAGGACTCTTTCTACGAGCAGTACTTC.